This T cell receptor (beta chain) was captured by sequencing in a study of CD8 T cells in ankylosing spondylitis. Libraries of TCR beta came from quantitative 5'-RACE with molecular barcodes. TCRdb recomputed calls from the 5' RACE reads with MiXCR, one row per CDR3 protein. Here the sample spans about 25,000 distinct CDR3 sequences, under 3% being singletons. General study results and limits: Reactive arthritis synovial fluid and blood were previously reported to contain some motif variants. The authors reported significant enrichment of disease-linked clones in matched ankylosing spondylitis synovial fluid.

This CDR3 is built from 15 residues. V lost 5 bases and J lost 0, with 15 bases in between. In germline, CDR1 is SGDLS, CDR2 YYNGEE. This clonotype was counted ten times or more. Its antigen is unknown. The rearrangement uses TRBV9 and TRBJ2-7; D tentatively fits TRBD1 or TRBD2 (7 bases each). What was sequenced was blood, either unsorted or a sorted T cell fraction (not recorded which). The sequence was collected from a female donor with ankylosing spondylitis or in good health (not recorded which). The CDR3 is CASSGGGTASYEQYF. The CDR3 nucleotides read TGTGCCAGCAGTGGGGGGGGGACAGCCTCCTACGAGCAGTACTTC.